Below, one T cell receptor (beta chain) is given with its context. Its binding antigen is unknown. The record has no base qualities; no much larger clone is one base away. Collaborating institutions collected whole blood in K2EDTA tubes following their own protocols. For TCRbeta analysis, collaborators shipped samples in one of three forms: frozen whole blood, isolated PBMCs, or DNA extracted from either of those sample types. These data come from a study of blood T cell repertoires in COVID-19 (dated by TCRdb to 2018 to 2021). In the study overall: The collaborator samples originated in the United States, Italy and Spain and spanned the acute and convalescent phases of COVID-19. The material from the prospective study consisted of cDNA or gDNA derived from T cells, B-cell-depleted T cells, or PBMCs. Subjects who had been exposed to COVID-19, were actively infected with it, or had recovered from it provided the deeply sampled blood TCRbeta repertoires that made up the dataset. The repertoires were made available in a free public database intended to serve as a resource for research on the immune response to SARS-CoV-2. The samples were drawn from two sources: the first 160 participants of the ongoing ImmuneRACE study, and 1,200 or so subjects contributed by 6 global collaborators. Sample metadata almost always included a de-identified subject ID, COVID-19 status, age in years and sex. Where HLA class I and class II types were available, the types were taken from metadata supplied by the sample provider, not from assay-based typing. The full study reports these points: The quantity of clinical and demographic metadata differed by source and by participant and was supplied without curation.

Inclusive of the bounding cysteine and phenylalanine, the CDR3 is 14 residues long. The retained sequence is limited to the CDR3, 42 bases, with the frame set at the first base. The V and J ends are trimmed by 1 base and 14 bases, leaving 17 bases between them. CDR1 and CDR2, per the germline V gene, are MGHRA and YSYEKL. TCRbeta CDR3 regions were amplified from genomic DNA using the immunoSEQ Assay, a bias-controlled multiplex PCR. The authors processed their data as follows. Nucleated cell counts per sample were estimated from amplification of reference gene primers within the assay. To quantify the absolute abundance of each unique TCRbeta CDR3 rearrangement, sequence reads were collapsed and filtered. For each sample, productive Simpson clonality was calculated as the square root of Simpson's diversity index over productive rearrangements. The source is immuneACCESS, and TCRdb retained only in-frame sequences with V and J called. Part of the clones is not carried over; for the studies checked, unresolved V genes explain less than half of this, and the remainder is unexplained. V and J calls and clone size are as listed in that table; D and trimming were resolved from the DNA. The sample table records some 120,000 clones; around 76% of these occur just once. The top ten constitute about 10% of the sample.

The chain was built from TRBV4-1 and TRBJ1-4, and possibly TRBD1, on 6 matching bases. The source material was peripheral blood. The clonotype originates from a human donor in a cohort sampled during active COVID-19. The DNA sequence reads TGCGCCAGCAGCCAAGGCGGAACAGGGAATGAGCTGTTTTTT. The resulting protein is CASSQGGTGNELFF.